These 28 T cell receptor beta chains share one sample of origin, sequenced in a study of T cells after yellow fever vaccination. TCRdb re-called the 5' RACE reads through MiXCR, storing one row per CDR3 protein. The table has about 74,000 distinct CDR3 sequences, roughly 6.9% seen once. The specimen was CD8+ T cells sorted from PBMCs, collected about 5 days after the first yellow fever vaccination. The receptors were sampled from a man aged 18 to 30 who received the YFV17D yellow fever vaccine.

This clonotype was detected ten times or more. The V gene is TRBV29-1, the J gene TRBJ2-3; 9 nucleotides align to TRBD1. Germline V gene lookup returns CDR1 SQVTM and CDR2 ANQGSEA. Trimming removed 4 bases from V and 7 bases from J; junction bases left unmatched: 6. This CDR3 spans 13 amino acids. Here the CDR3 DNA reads TGCAGCGTTGTCGGACAGGGGTTGAATACGCAGTATTTT. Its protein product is CSVVGQGLNTQYF.

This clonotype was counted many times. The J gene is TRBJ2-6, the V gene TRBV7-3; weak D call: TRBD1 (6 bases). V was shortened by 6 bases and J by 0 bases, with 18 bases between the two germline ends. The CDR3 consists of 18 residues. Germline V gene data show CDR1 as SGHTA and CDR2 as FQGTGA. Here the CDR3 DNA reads TGTGCCAGCAGTTTCAGGGGTGGGGATTACTCTGGGGCCAACGTCCTGACTTTC. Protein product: CASSFRGGDYSGANVLTF.

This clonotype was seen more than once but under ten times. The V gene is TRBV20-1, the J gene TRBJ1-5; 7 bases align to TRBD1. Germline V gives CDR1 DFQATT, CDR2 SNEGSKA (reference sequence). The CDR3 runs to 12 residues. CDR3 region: CSPGQINQPQHF. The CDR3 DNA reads TGCAGCCCGGGACAGATAAATCAGCCCCAGCATTTT.

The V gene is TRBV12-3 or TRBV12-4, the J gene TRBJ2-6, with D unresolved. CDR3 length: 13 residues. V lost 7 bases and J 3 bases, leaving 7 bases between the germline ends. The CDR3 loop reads CASTDLGANVLTF. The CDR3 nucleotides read TGTGCCAGCACTGATCTTGGGGCCAACGTCCTGACTTTC.

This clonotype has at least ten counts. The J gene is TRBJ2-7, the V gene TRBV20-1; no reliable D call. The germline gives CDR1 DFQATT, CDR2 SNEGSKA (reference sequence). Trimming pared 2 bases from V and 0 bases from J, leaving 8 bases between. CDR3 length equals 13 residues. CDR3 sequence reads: CSARPKSSYEQYV. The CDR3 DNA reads TGCAGTGCTAGACCCAAGAGCTCCTACGAGCAGTACGTC.

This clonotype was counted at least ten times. The CDR3 coding sequence is TGCGCCAGCAGCCAAGTTGGTAGCGCCCCAGGGGGGAATGAGCAGTTCTTC. It translates to CASSQVGSAPGGNEQFF. This chain links TRBV4-1 with TRBJ2-1; D might be TRBD1 (7 bases). Trimming took 1 base from V and 7 from J, leaving 20 bases between them. CDR3 size: 17 residues. The germline gives CDR1 MGHRA, CDR2 YSYEKL.

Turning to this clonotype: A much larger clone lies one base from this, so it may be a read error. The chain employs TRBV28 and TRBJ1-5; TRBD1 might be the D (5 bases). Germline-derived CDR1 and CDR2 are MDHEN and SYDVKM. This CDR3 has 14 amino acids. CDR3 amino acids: CSSTSRGDNQPQHF. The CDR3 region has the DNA TGTTCCAGCACCTCACGGGGGGACAATCAGCCCCAGCATTTT.

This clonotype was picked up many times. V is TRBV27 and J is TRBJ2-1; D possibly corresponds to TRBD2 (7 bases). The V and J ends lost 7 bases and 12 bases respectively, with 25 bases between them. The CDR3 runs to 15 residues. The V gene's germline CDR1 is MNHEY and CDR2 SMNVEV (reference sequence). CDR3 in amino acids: CASTSGGGPAGAQFF. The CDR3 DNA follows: TGTGCCAGCACCTCTGGGGGAGGGCCGGCGGGGGCGCAGTTCTTC.

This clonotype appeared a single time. CDR3 coding DNA: TGCGCCAGCACGAGGATAGCGGGGGGTCTCTCTGGGGCCAACGTCCTGACTTTC. Protein product: CASTRIAGGLSGANVLTF. The rearrangement joins TRBV4-1 to TRBJ2-6; 10 bases are a match to TRBD2. There are 18 residues in the CDR3. V lost 7 bases to trimming and J lost 0 bases; unmatched junction nucleotides: 9. Per germline, CDR1 MGHRA and CDR2 YSYEKL.

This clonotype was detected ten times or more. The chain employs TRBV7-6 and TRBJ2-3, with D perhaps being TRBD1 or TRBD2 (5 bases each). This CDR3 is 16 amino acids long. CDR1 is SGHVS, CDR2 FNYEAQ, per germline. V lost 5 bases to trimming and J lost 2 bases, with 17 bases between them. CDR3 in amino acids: CASSPGRVEFTDTQYF. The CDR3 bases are TGTGCCAGCAGCCCGGGGCGGGTTGAATTCACAGATACGCAGTATTTT.

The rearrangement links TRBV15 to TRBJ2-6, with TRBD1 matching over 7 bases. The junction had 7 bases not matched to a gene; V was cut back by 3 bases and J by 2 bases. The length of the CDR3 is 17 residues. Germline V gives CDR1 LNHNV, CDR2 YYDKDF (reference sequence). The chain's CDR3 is CATSRWPQGAGANVLTF. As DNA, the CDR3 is TGTGCCACCAGCAGGTGGCCTCAGGGGGCTGGGGCCAACGTCCTGACTTTC.

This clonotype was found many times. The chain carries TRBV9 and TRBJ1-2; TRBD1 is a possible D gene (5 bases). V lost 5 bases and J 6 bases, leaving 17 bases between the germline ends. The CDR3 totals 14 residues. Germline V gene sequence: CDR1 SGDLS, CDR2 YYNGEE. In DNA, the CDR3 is TGTGCCAGCAGTGCTAACTTCGAGGGGCATGGCTACACCTTC. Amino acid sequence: CASSANFEGHGYTF.

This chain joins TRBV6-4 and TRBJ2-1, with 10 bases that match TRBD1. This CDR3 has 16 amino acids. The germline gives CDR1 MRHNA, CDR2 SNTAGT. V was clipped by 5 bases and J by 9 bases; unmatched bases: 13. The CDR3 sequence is CASSYAGTGDRGEQFF. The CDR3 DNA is TGTGCCAGCAGTTATGCCGGGACAGGGGATAGGGGTGAGCAGTTCTTC.

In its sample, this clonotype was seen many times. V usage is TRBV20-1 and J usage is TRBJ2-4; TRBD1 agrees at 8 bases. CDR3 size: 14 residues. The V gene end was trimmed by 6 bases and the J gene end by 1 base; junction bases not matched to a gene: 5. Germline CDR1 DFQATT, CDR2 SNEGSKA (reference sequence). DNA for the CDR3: TGCAGTGCCGCCAGGGGGCTGGCCAAAAACATTCAGTACTTC. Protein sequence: CSAARGLAKNIQYF.

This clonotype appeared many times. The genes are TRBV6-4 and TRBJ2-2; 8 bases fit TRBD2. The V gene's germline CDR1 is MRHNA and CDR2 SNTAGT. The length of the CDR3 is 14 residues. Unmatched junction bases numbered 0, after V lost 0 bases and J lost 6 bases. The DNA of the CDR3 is TGTGCCAGCAGTGACTCGACTAGCGCCGGGGAGCTGTTTTTT. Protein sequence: CASSDSTSAGELFF.

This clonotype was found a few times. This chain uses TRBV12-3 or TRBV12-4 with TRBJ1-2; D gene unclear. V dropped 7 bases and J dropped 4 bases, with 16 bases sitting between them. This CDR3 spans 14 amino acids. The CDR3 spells CASTDIGVLYGYTF. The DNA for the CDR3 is TGTGCCAGCACTGACATTGGGGTTCTCTATGGCTACACCTTC.

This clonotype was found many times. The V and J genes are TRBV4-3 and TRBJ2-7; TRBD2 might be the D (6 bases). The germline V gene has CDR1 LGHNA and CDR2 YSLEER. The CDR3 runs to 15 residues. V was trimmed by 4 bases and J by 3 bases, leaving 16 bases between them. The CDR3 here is CASSRRGLGNYEQYF. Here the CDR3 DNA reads TGCGCCAGCAGCCGAAGGGGACTCGGCAACTACGAGCAGTACTTC.

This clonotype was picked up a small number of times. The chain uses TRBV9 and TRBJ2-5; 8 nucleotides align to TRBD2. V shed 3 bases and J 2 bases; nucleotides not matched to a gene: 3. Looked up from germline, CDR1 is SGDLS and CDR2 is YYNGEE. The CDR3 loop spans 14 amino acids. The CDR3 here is CASSAQREQETQYF. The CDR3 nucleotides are TGTGCCAGCAGCGCCCAGCGGGAGCAAGAGACCCAGTACTTC. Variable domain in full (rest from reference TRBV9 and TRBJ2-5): DSGVTQTPKHLITATGQRVTLRCSPRSGDLSVYWYQQSLDQGLQFLIQYYNGEERAKGNILERFSAQQFPDLHSELNLSSLELGDSALYFCASSAQREQETQYFGPGTRLLVL.

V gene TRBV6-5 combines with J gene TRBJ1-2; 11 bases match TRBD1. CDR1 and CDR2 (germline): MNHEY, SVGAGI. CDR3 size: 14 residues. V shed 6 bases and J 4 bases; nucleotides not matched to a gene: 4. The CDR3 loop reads CASRPGQGVYGYTF. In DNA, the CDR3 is TGTGCCAGCAGGCCGGGACAGGGGGTCTATGGCTACACCTTC.

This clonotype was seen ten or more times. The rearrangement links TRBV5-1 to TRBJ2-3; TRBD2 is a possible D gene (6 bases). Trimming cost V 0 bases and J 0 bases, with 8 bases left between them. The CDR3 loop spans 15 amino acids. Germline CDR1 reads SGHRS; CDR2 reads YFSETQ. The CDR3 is CASSLGLASTDTQYF. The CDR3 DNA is TGCGCCAGCAGCTTGGGTCTAGCGAGCACAGATACGCAGTATTTT.

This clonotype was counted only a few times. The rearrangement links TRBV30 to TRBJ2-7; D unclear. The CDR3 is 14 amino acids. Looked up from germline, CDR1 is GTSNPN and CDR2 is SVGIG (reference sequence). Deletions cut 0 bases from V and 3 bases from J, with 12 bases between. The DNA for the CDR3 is TGTGCCTGGAGTGTATGGGGTGGCGGCTACGAGCAGTACTTC. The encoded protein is CAWSVWGGGYEQYF.

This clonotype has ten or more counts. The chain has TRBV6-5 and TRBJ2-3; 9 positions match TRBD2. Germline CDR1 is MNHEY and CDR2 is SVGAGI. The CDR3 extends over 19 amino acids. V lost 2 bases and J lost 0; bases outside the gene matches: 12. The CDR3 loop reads CASSYTTAGGKPSTDTQYF. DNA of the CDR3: TGTGCCAGCAGTTACACCACAGCGGGGGGCAAACCTAGCACAGATACGCAGTATTTT.

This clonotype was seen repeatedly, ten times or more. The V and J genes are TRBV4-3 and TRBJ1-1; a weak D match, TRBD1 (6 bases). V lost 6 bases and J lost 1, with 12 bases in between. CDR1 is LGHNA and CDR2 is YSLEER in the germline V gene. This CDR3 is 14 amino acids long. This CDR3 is CASRQGFKNTEAFF. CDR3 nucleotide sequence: TGCGCCAGCAGACAGGGCTTTAAGAACACTGAAGCTTTCTTT.

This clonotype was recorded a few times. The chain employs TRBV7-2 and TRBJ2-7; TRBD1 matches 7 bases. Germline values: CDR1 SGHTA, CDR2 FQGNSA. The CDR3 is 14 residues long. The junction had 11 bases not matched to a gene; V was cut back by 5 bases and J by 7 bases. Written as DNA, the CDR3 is TGTGCCAGCAGCGGCCTCGGACAGGCGAGGGAGCAGTACTTC. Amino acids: CASSGLGQAREQYF. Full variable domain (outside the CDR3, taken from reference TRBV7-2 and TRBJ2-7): GAGVSQSPSNKVTEKGKDVELRCDPISGHTALYWYRQSLGQGLEFLIYFQGNSAPDKSGLPSDRFSAERTGGSVSTLTIQRTQQEDSAVYLCASSGLGQAREQYFGPGTRLTVT.

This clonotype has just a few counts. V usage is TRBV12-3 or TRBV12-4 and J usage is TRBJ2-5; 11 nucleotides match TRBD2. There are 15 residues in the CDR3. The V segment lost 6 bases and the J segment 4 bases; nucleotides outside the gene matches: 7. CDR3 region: CASSPLAGDGETQYF. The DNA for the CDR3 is TGTGCCAGCAGCCCACTAGCGGGGGATGGAGAGACCCAGTACTTC.

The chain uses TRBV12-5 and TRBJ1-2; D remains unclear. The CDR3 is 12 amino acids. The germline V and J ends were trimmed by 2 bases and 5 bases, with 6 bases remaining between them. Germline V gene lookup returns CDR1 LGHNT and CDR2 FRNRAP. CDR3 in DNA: TGTGCTAGTGGTTTGTTTGGTTATGGCTACACCTTC. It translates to CASGLFGYGYTF.

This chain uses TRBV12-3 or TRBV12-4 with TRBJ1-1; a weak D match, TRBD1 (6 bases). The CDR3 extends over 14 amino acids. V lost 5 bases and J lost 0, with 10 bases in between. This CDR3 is CASSRQAMNTEAFF. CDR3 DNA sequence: TGTGCCAGCAGTCGACAGGCGATGAACACTGAAGCTTTCTTT.

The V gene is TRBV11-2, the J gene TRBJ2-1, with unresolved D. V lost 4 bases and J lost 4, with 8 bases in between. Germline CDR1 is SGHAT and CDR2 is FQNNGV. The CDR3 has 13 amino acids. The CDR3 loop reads CASSWDSYNEQFF. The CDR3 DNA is TGTGCCAGCAGCTGGGATTCGTACAATGAGCAGTTCTTC.